This TCR beta chain was captured in a study of monozygotic twins with inflammatory bowel disease (dated by TCRdb to between 2018 and 2021). Notes on the research overall: A total of around 30 monozygotic twin pairs were included in the full study, comprising nine German pairs (four IBD-concordant, five IBD-discordant) and 19 IBD-discordant Danish pairs. Each individual had, on average, about 151 000 unique TCRalpha sequences and 181 000 unique TCRbeta sequences available for analysis. The search for disease-associated traits relied mainly on comparing IBD patients with their genetically identical healthy co-twins within discordant pairs. Here is what the overall study found, with its caveats: Repertoire similarity did not differ between concordant and discordant twins, possibly due to limited statistical power. Differing immunosuppressive treatments among patients may have added background noise and inter-individual variability to the repertoires. IBD patients shared fewer clonotypes with other individuals than healthy twins did, most markedly in patients showing signs of disease activity. The results gave no support for a single strong signal or clonotype linked to IBD. The analysis was unable to tell apart different T cell subtypes. Measured by the inverse Simpson index, TCRbeta repertoire diversity was lower in IBD patients than in their healthy co-twins.

From a lookup of the germline V gene (reference sequence), CDR1 and CDR2 are SEHNR and FQNEAQ. From the cysteine up to the phenylalanine, the CDR3 has a length of 16 residues. The record lacks a DNA sequence. From each donor, a roughly 2.6 ml peripheral blood sample was collected into PAXgene tubes and stored at -80 degrees C. Total RNA was isolated from whole blood with the PAXgene blood miRNA kit on an automated QIAcube, without T cell sorting. Peripheral blood from monozygotic twin pairs, either concordant or discordant for inflammatory bowel disease, underwent deep TCRalpha and TCRbeta repertoire profiling that used unique molecular barcoding. Smoking habits were recorded for all twin pairs, and each individual was classified as a current, former or never smoker. Concerning this clonotype: Its antigen remains unidentified.

Library generation was performed with 5' RACE. The input for every TCR library was approximately 3,500 ng of total RNA. cDNA was synthesized with SMARTScribe reverse transcriptase in eight separate reactions per sample. During cDNA synthesis, template switching was used to introduce unique molecular identifiers that contained a 6-nucleotide sample barcode. Two nested PCRs of about 15 and 9 cycles amplified the TCRalpha and TCRbeta cDNA, and bead purification followed each PCR. Before amplification, the cDNA was both treated with uracil DNA-glycosylase and purified with the QIAquick PCR purification kit. In the second PCR, Illumina TruSeq-compatible adapters and sample-specific barcodes were added. Library quality and concentration were checked on TapeStation and Qubit, and libraries were pooled at around 5.3 ng each. Sequencing of the pooled libraries was done on an Illumina HiSeq2500 single-index Rapid Run using custom sequencing primers and 2 x 100 bp reads. Per the authors' processing: UMI-based consensus assembly with MiGEC version 1.2.6 was used to correct PCR and sequencing errors. MiXCR version 2.1.1 was used for V(D)J alignment, clonotype assembly and CDR3 extraction. To normalise gene usage, clonotype sharing and MAIT/NKT TCR abundance, the top 1000, 10 000 and 20 000 clonotypes in each sample were analysed. Diversity was computed as the inverse Simpson index with the vegan R package after downsampling to 27 000 UMIs. Statistical testing used paired Mann-Whitney U tests on the discordant twin pairs and applied Benjamini-Hochberg correction for multiple testing. Reads reprocessed by TCRdb are summarized as one entry per CDR3 protein sequence, and DNA is absent. The V and J calls here are based on TCRdb, not the publication. The sample table holds more than 120,000 distinct CDR3 sequences. The ten top clones hold about 2.6% of the sample.

The chain is encoded by TRBV7-9 joined to TRBJ2-2; the TCRdb D gene call, TRBD2, has no DNA to confirm it. Sequenced: blood. The TCR was taken from a human donor with ulcerative colitis or Crohn's disease, or a healthy co-twin of an affected twin (not recorded which). Here the CDR3 is given as CASSDRLREATGELFF. The full variable domain, completed from the reference TRBV7-9 and TRBJ2-2 proteins outside the CDR3, reads DTGVSQNPRHKITKRGQNVTFRCDPISEHNRLYWYRQTLGQGPEFLTYFQNEAQLEKSRLLSDRFSAERPKGSFSTLEIQRTEQGDSAMYLCASSDRLREATGELFFGEGSRLTVL.